This T cell receptor beta chain was sequenced in a study of beta chain features in type 1 diabetes. Regarding the study as a whole: An over-representation of cells with high TCR expression could result from cDNA sequencing. Shorter TCRB CDR3s, moderately but significantly so, marked every one of the four CD4+ subsets in Type 1 diabetes patients.

This CDR3 is 14 amino acids long. Germline V lookup: CDR1 SQVTM, CDR2 ANQGSEA. V lost 4 bases to trimming and J lost 2 bases, with 11 bases between them. Approximately 110 mL of blood, on average, came from one heparinised draw per donor. The authors sorted CD4+ naive, central memory, regulatory and stem cell-like memory cells via CD45RO/CCR7/CD25/CD127/CD95/CD27. This clone has more than one count but fewer than ten. Antigen: not known. The sequenced template was cDNA made from the entire isolated RNA. Sequenced naive, central memory and regulatory T cell samples produced an average of around 4 million reads. Measured with immunoSEQ multiplex PCR; TCRdb has only the in-frame clones, and not every one. The top ten clones hold roughly 0.02% of a sample with 200,000 to 250,000 clones, about 15% of them seen once.

The sequencing input was naive CD4+ T cells from blood. The clonotype comes from a man in his thirties or forties with type 1 diabetes. The chain employs TRBV29-1 and TRBJ2-2, with a weak D call TRBD1 (6 bases). Written as DNA, the CDR3 is TGCAGCGTTGTGTCAGGGGTAAACACCGGGGAGCTGTTTTTT. This encodes CSVVSGVNTGELFF.